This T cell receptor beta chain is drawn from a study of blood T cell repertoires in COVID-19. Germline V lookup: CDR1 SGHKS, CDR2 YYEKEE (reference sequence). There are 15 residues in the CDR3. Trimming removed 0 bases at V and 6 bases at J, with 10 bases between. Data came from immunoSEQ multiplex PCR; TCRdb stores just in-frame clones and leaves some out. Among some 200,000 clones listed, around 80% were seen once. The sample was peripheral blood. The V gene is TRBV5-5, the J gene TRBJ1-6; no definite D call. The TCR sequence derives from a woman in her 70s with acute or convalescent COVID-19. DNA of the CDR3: TGTGCCAGCAGCTTGGGATCGGGGATTAATTCACCCCTCCACTTT. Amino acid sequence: CASSLGSGINSPLHF.